The clone carrying this T cell receptor beta chain has a single count. Its antigen is not known. CDR1 is MNHEY and CDR2 is SMNVEV in the germline V gene (reference sequence). The CDR3 sequence is 14 residues long. V dropped 3 bases and J dropped 3 bases, with 12 bases sitting between them. This specimen comes from a study of CD8 T cells in Susac syndrome. Regarding the study as a whole: The study acknowledged a relatively small number of individuals in its TCR sequencing and HLA analysis.

The T cells that were sequenced for TCR beta were CD8+ and CD4+ cells from blood. Bulk CD8+ and CD4+ cells came from magnetic negative isolation; CD8+ TEMRA by FACS. RNA in amounts of about 0.5 to 1 ug was reverse transcribed with random hexamers. Coverage of TCR beta CDR3 amplification by immunoSEQ multiplex PCR extended to 54 Vbeta and 13 Jbeta. TCRdb recomputed calls from the immunoSEQ multiplex PCR reads with MiXCR, one row per CDR3 protein. The sample contains 15,000 to 20,000 distinct CDR3 sequences, approximately 95% of which appear only once. The origin of this receptor is a human donor in good health. J is TRBJ2-7 and V is TRBV27; D is perhaps TRBD2 (5 bases). Sequencing input: CD8+ T cells from PBMCs. For the CDR3, the DNA is TGTGCCAGCAGTTTTCTCGCCGGGGACTACGAGCAGTACTTC. Amino acid sequence: CASSFLAGDYEQYF.